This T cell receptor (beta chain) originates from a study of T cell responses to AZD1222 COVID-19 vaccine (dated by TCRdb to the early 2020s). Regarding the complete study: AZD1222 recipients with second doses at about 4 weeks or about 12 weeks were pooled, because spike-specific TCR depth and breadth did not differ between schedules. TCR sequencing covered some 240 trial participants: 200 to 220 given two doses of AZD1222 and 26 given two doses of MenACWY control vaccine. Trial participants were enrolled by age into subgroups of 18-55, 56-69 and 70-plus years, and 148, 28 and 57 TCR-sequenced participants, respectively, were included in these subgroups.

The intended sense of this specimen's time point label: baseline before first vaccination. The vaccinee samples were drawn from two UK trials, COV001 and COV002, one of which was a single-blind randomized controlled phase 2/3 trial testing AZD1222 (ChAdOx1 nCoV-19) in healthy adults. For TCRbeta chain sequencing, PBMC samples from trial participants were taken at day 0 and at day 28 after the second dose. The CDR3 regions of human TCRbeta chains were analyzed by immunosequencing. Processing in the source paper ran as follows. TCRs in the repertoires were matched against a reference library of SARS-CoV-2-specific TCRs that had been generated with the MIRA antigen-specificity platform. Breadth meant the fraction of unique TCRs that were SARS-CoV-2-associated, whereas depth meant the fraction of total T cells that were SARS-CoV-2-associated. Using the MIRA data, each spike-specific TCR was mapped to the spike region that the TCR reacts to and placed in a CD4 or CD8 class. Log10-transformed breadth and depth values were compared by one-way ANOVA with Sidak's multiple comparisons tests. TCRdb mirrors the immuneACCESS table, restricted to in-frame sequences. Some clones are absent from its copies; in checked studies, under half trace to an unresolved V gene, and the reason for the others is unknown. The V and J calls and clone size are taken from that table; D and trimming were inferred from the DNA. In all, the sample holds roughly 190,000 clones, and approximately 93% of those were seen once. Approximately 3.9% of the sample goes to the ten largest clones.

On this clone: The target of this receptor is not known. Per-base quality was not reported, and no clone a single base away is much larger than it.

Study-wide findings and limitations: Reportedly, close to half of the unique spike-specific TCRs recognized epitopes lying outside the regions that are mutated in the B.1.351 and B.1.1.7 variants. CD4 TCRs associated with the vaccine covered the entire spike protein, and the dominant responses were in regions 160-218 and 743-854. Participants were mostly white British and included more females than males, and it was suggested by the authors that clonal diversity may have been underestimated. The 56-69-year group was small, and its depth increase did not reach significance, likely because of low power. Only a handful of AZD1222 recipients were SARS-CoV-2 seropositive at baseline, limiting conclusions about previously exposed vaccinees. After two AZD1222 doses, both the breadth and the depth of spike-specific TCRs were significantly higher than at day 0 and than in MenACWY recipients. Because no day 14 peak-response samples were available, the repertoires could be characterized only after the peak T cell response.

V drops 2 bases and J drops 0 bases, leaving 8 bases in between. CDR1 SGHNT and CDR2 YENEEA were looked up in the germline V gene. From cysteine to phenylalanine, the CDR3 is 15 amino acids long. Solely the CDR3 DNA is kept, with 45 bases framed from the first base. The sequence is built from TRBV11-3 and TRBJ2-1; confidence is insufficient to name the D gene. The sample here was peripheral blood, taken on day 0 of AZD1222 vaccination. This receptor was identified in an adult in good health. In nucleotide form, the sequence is TGTGCCAGCAGCTTAAACGTGGGCTCCTACAATGAGCAGTTCTTC. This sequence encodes CASSLNVGSYNEQFF.